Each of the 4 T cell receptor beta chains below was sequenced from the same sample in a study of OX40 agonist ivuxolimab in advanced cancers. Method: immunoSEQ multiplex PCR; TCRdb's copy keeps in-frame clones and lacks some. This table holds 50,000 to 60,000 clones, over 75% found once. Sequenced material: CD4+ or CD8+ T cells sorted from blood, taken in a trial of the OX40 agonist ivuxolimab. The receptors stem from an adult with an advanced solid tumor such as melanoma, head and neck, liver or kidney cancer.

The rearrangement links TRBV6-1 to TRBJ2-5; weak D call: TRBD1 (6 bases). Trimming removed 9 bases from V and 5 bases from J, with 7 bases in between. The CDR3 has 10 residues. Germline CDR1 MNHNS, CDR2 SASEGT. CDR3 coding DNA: TGTGCCAGTACAGGGGAGACCCAGTACTTC. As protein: CASTGETQYF.

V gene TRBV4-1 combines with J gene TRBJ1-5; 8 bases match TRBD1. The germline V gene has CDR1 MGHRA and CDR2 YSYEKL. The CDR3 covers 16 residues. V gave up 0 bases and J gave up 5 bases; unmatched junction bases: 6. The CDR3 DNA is TGCGCCAGCAGCCAAGATCCGGGACAGGATTATCAGCCCCAGCATTTT. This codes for CASSQDPGQDYQPQHF.

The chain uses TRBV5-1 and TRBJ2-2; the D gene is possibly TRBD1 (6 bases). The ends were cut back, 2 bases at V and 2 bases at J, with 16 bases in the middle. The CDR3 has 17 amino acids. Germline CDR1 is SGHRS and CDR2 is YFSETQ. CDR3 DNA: TGCGCCAGCAGCTTAAATGACCCGGGACAAAACACCGGGGAGCTGTTTTTT. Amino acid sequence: CASSLNDPGQNTGELFF.

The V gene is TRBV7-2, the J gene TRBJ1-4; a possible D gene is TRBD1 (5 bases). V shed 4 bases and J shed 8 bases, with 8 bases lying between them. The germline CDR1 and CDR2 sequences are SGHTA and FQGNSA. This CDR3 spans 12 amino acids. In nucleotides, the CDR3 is TGTGCCAGCAGCTGGGGGAGGGAAAAACTGTTTTTT. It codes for CASSWGREKLFF.